The clone carrying this TCR beta chain was recorded a few times. Antigen unknown. A sample-barcoded 5' primer and a J-beta primer mix were used in a second PCR of about 7 to 11 cycles. The yield of each sample was at least 3 million CDR3-containing paired-end reads. TCRdb reprocessed the 5' RACE reads with MiXCR, giving one entry per CDR3 protein. The data contain roughly 550,000 distinct CDR3 sequences, 24% of them singletons. This sample is drawn from a study of blood T cells in healthy people across ages. Germline CDR1 is LGHNA and CDR2 is YSLEER. The length of the CDR3 is 14 residues. V was clipped by 1 base and J by 10 bases, with 14 bases between them. Regarding the study as a whole: Nothing was known about donor CMV status, and this possibly confounded expanded clonotype changes. Diversity estimates drawn from one million T cells were deemed underestimates.

The data also belong to a second study, concerning T cells of mothers and their children. That work states: All donors were healthy and Caucasian; they were three mothers and their six children.

This sequence joins TRBV4-3 and TRBJ2-1, with D perhaps matching TRBD1 or TRBD2 (6 bases each). The TCR comes from a boy younger than 18 in good health. Material: blood. The CDR3 DNA sequence: TGCGCCAGCAGCCAAGGGGGGGCGGATAAAGAGCAGTTCTTC. It translates to CASSQGGADKEQFF.